This record covers a single T cell receptor beta chain. The antigen is not known. The data derive from a study of cytomegalovirus exposure and HLA in healthy donors. Study conclusions and caveats: TCR beta chains numbering some 160 were designated cytomegalovirus-associated. Rarity held for most TCR sequences, but there were some public TCRs that occurred in many donors.

V was clipped by 4 bases and J by 1 base; unmatched bases: 7. There are 15 residues in the CDR3. Germline CDR1 WSHSY, CDR2 SAAADI. Using immunoSEQ multiplex PCR, the repertoire was profiled, and TCRdb retains in-frame clones only, with some absent. The table records 120,000 or so clones, roughly nine tenths of them present only once. Sample: PBMCs. V is TRBV10-2 and J is TRBJ2-7; 7 bases map to TRBD1. This TCR derives from a woman under 30 in good health and CMV-seronegative. This CDR3 is CASSATTGNSYEQYF. The CDR3 coding sequence is TGCGCCAGCAGTGCTACGACAGGGAATTCCTACGAGCAGTACTTC.